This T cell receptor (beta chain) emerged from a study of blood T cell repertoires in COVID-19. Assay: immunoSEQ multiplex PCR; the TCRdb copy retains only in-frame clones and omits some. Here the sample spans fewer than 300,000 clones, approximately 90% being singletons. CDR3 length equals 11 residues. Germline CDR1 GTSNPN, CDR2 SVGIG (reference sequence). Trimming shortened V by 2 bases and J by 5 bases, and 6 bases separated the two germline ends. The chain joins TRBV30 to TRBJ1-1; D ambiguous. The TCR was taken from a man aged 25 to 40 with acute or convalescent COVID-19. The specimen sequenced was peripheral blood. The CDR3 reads CAWSLVTEAFF. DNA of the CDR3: TGTGCCTGGAGTTTAGTAACTGAAGCTTTCTTT. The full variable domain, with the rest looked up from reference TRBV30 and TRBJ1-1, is SQTIHQWPATLVQPVGSPLSLECTVEGTSNPNLYWYRQAAGRGLQLLFYSVGIGQISSEVPQNLSASRPQDRQFILSSKKLLLSDSGFYLCAWSLVTEAFFGQGTRLTVV.